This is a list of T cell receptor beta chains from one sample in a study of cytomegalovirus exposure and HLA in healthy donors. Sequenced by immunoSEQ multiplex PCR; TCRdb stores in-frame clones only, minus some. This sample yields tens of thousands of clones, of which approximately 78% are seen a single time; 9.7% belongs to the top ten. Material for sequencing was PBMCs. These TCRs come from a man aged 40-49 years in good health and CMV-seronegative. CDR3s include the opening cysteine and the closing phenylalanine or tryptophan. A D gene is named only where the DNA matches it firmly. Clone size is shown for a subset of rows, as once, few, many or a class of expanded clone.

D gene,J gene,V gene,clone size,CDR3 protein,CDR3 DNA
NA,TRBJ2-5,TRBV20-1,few,CSARVEVTQYF,TGCAGTGCTAGAGTGGAGGTGACCCAGTACTTC
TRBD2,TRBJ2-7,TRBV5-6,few,CASSSGLAGNYEQYF,TGTGCCAGCAGCTCGGGACTAGCGGGAAACTACGAGCAGTACTTC
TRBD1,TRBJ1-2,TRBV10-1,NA,CASNGQGYGYTF,TGCGCCAGTAACGGACAGGGCTATGGCTACACCTTC
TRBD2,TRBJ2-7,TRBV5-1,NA,CASSFSGPEQYF,TGCGCCAGCAGCTTTAGCGGGCCGGAGCAGTACTTC
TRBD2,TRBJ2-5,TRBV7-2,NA,CASSLSSGGGETQYF,TGTGCCAGCAGCCTGAGTTCGGGCGGGGGAGAGACCCAGTACTTC
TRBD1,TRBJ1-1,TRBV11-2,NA,CASSSGTGGLRTEAFF,TGTGCCAGCAGCTCCGGGACAGGGGGCTTGCGCACTGAAGCTTTCTTT
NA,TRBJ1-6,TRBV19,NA,CARALCSYNSPLHF,TGTGCCAGGGCCCTGTGCTCCTATAATTCACCCCTCCACTTT
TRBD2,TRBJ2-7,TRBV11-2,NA,CASSFGTSGGYEQYF,TGTGCCAGCAGCTTCGGGACTAGCGGGGGCTACGAGCAGTACTTC
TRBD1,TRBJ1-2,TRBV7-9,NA,CSSSFTGGGYTF,TGTTCCAGCAGCTTTACAGGGGGCGGCTACACCTTC
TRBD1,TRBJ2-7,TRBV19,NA,CASSILDTYLTGNYEQYF,TGTGCCAGTAGTATCTTAGATACCTACTTGACAGGGAACTACGAGCAGTACTTC
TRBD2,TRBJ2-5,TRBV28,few,CASRTAGVGQETQYF,TGTGCCAGCAGAACAGCGGGAGTCGGCCAAGAGACCCAGTACTTC
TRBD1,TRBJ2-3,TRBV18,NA,CASSQTGETDTQYF,TGTGCCAGCTCACAAACAGGGGAGACAGATACGCAGTATTTT
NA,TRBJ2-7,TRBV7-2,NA,CASSLEGSTYEQYF,TGTGCCAGCAGCTTGGAGGGTTCCACCTACGAGCAGTACTTC
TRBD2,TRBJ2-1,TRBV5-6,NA,CASSLVAGGPNNEQFF,TGTGCCAGCAGCTTGGTAGCGGGAGGGCCGAACAATGAGCAGTTCTTC
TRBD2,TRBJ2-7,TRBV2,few,CASSRMGLAGTEQYF,TGTGCCAGCAGTCGGATGGGGCTAGCGGGAACCGAGCAGTACTTC
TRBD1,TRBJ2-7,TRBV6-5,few,CASSEQGITYEQYF,TGTGCCAGCAGCGAACAGGGGATCACCTACGAGCAGTACTTC
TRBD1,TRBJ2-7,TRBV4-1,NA,CASSLTDRDRLYEQYF,TGCGCCAGCAGCCTTACGGACCGGGACAGGTTGTACGAGCAGTACTTC
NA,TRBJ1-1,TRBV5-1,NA,CASSLGTRDNTEAFF,TGCGCCAGCAGCTTGGGAACGCGGGACAACACTGAAGCTTTCTTT
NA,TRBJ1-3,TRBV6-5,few,CASSYSLSSGNTIYF,TGTGCCAGCAGTTACTCCCTGAGCTCTGGAAACACCATATATTTT
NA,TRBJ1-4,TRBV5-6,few,CASGGQNEKLFF,TGTGCCAGCGGCGGACAAAATGAAAAACTGTTTTTT
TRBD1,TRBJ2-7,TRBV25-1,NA,CASTRTGTYEQYF,TGTGCCAGCACCCGGACAGGGACCTACGAGCAGTACTTC
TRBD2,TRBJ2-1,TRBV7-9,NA,CSSSLGTSGGNEQFF,TGTTCCAGCAGCTTAGGGACTAGCGGGGGCAATGAGCAGTTCTTC
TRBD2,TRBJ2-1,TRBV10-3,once,CAISAGASGGNNEQFF,TGTGCCATCAGTGCGGGGGCTAGCGGGGGGAACAATGAGCAGTTCTTC
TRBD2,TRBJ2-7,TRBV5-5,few,CASSPSLRTQGLASYEQYF,TGTGCCAGCAGCCCGAGTTTAAGAACGCAGGGACTAGCCTCCTACGAGCAGTACTTC
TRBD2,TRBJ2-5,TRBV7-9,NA,CSSSSQTSGAHGTQYF,TGTTCCAGCAGCTCACAGACTAGCGGGGCCCACGGGACCCAGTACTTC
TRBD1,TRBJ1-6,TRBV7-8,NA,CASSLALQGADSPLHF,TGTGCCAGCAGCTTAGCGCTCCAGGGGGCTGACTCACCCCTCCACTTT
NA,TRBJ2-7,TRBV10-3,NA,CAISEGDRAYEQYF,TGTGCCATCAGTGAAGGGGATAGGGCTTACGAGCAGTACTTC
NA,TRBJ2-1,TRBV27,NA,CASSLSDSLGGGNEQFF,TGTGCCAGCAGTTTATCAGATTCCCTAGGGGGTGGCAATGAGCAGTTCTTC
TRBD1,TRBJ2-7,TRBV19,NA,CATGTGGELGQYF,TGTGCCACTGGGACAGGGGGCGAATTGGGGCAGTACTTC
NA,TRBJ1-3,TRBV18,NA,CASSTQQGSGNTIYF,TGTGCCAGCTCAACCCAACAGGGATCTGGAAACACCATATATTTT
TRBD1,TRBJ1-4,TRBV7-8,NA,CASSLTQGAGEKLFF,TGTGCCAGCAGCTTGACCCAGGGGGCTGGAGAAAAACTGTTTTTT
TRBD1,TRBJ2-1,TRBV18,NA,CASSSRQGAGNEQFF,TGTGCCAGCTCATCCCGACAGGGGGCGGGCAATGAGCAGTTCTTC
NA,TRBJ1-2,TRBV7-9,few,CASSRREFNYGYTF,TGTGCCAGCAGCAGGAGGGAGTTTAACTATGGCTACACCTTC
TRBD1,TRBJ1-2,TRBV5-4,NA,CASSLITGGLYGYTF,TGTGCCAGCAGCTTAATAACAGGGGGCCTCTATGGCTACACCTTC
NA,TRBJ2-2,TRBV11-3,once,CASSLAGVYSNTGELFF,TGTGCCAGCAGCTTAGCAGGGGTATATTCGAACACCGGGGAGCTGTTTTTT
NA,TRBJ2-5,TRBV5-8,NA,CASSLQTIRLETQYF,TGTGCCAGCAGCTTACAGACGATTCGGCTGGAGACCCAGTACTTC
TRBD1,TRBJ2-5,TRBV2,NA,CASRDQLGTGQETQYF,TGTGCCAGCAGAGACCAACTTGGGACAGGGCAAGAGACCCAGTACTTC
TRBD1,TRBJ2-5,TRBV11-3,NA,CASSSGQGKQETQYF,TGTGCCAGCAGCTCCGGACAGGGAAAACAAGAGACCCAGTACTTC
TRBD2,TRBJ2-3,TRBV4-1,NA,CASSQDRWGGTSTDTQYF,TGCGCCAGCAGCCAAGATCGTTGGGGGGGGACTAGCACAGATACGCAGTATTTT
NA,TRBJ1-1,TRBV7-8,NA,CASSSLGAGRGDTEAFF,TGTGCCAGCAGCTCCCTGGGGGCAGGGAGGGGGGACACTGAAGCTTTCTTT
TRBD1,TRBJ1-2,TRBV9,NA,CASGPGTGVDYGYTF,TGTGCCAGCGGGCCCGGGACAGGGGTCGACTATGGCTACACCTTC
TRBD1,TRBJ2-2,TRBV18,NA,CASSPRQGIGTGELFF,TGTGCCAGCTCACCACGACAGGGTATAGGCACCGGGGAGCTGTTTTTT
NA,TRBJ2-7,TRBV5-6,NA,CASSFDINPYEQYF,TGTGCCAGCAGCTTTGACATCAACCCCTACGAGCAGTACTTC
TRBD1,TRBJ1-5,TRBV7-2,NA,CASSPRDRDPQHF,TGTGCCAGCAGCCCCAGGGACAGGGACCCCCAGCATTTT
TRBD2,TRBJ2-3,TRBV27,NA,CASSLDSGGGAGDTQYF,TGTGCCAGCAGTTTAGACTCAGGCGGGGGGGCCGGAGATACGCAGTATTTT
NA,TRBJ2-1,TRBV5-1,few,CASSLTGFNEQFF,TGCGCCAGCAGCTTGACCGGTTTCAATGAGCAGTTCTTC
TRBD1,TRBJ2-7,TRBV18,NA,CASSRQGAYEQYF,TGTGCCAGCTCACGGCAGGGGGCCTACGAGCAGTACTTC
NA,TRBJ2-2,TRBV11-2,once,CASSTRLAGTGELFF,TGTGCCAGCAGCACCCGGCTAGCCGGCACCGGGGAGCTGTTTTTT